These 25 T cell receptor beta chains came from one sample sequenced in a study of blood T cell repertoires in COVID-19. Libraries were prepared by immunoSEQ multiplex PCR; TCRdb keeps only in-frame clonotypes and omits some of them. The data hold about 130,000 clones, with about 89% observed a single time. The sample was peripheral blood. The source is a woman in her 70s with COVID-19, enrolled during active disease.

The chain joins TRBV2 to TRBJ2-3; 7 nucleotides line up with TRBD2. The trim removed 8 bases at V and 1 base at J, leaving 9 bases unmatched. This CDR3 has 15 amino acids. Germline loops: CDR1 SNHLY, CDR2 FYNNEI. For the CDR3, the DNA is TGTGCCAGCGGGGGAGGGATGGATGGCACAGATACGCAGTATTTT. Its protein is CASGGGMDGTDTQYF.

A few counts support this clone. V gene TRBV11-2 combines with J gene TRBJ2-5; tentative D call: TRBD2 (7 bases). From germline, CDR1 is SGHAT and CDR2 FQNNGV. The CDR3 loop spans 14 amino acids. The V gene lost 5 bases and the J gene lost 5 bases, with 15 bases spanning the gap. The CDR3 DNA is TGTGCCAGCAGCCGTTGGGGGGGCAGGGAGACCCAGTACTTC. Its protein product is CASSRWGGRETQYF.

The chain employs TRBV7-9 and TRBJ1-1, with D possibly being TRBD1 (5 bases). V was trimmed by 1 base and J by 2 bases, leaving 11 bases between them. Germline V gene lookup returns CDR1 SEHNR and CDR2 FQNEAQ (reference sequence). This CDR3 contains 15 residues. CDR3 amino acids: CASSLVQGDNTEAFF. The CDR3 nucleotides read TGTGCCAGCAGCTTAGTGCAGGGTGACAACACTGAAGCTTTCTTT. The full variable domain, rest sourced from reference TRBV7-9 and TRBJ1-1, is DTGVSQNPRHKITKRGQNVTFRCDPISEHNRLYWYRQTLGQGPEFLTYFQNEAQLEKSRLLSDRFSAERPKGSFSTLEIQRTEQGDSAMYLCASSLVQGDNTEAFFGQGTRLTVV.

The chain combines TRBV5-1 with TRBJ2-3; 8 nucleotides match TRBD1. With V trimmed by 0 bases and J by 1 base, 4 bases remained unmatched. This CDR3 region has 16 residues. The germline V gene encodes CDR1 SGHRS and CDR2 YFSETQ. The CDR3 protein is CASSLARGQGTDTQYF. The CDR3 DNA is TGCGCCAGCAGCTTGGCCAGGGGACAGGGCACAGATACGCAGTATTTT.

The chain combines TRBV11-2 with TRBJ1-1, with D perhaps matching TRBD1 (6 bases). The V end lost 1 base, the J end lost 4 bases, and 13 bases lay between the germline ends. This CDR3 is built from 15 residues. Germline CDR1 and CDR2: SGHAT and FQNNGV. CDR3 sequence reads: CASSLAAGEGTEAFF. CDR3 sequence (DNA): TGTGCCAGCAGCTTAGCAGCAGGGGAGGGCACTGAAGCTTTCTTT. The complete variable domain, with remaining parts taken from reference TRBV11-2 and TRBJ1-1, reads EAGVAQSPRYKIIEKRQSVAFWCNPISGHATLYWYQQILGQGPKLLIQFQNNGVVDDSQLPKDRFSAERLKGVDSTLKIQPAKLEDSAVYLCASSLAAGEGTEAFFGQGTRLTVV.

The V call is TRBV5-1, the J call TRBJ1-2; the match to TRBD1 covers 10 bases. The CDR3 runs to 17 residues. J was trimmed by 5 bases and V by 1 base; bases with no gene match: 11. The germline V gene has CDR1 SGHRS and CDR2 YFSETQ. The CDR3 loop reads CASSLFRSGQGVYGYTF. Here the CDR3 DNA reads TGCGCCAGCAGCTTGTTCCGTAGTGGACAGGGGGTTTATGGCTACACCTTC.

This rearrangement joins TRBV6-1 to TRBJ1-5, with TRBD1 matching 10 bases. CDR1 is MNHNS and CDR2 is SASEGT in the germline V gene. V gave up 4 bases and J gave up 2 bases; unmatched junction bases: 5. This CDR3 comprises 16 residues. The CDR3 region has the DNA TGTGCCAGCAGTGCGGGACAGGGGTTAGGCAATCAGCCCCAGCATTTT. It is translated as CASSAGQGLGNQPQHF.

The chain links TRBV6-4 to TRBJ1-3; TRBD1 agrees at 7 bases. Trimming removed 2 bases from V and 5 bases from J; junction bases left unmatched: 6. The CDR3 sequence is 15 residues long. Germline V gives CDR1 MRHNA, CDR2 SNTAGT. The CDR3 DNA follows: TGTGCCAGCAGTGACAAATCAGGGGGTAGAAACACCATATATTTT. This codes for CASSDKSGGRNTIYF.

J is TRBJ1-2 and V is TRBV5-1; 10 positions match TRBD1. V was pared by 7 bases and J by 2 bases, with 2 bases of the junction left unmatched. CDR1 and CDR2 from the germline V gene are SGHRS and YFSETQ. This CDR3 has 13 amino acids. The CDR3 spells CASGTGENYGYTF. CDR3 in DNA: TGCGCCAGCGGGACAGGGGAGAACTATGGCTACACCTTC.

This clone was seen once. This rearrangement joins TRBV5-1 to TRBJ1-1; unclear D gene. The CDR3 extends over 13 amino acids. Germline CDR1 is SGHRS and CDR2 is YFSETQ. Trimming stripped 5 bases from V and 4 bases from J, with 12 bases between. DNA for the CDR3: TGCGCCAGCAGACGTACGCCAGGCACTGAAGCTTTCTTT. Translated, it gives CASRRTPGTEAFF.

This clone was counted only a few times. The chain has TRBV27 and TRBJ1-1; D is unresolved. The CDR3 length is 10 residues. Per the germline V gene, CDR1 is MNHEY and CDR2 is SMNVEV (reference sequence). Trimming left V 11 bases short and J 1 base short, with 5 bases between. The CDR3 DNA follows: TGTGCCCGGAGGAACACTGAAGCTTTCTTT. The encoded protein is CARRNTEAFF.

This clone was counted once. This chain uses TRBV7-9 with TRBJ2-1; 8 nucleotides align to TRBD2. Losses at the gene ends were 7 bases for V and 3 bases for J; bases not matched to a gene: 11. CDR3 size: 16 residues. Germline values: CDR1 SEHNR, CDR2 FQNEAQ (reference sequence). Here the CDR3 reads CASNDRGGPGYNEQFF. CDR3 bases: TGTGCCAGCAACGACCGCGGGGGGCCCGGCTACAATGAGCAGTTCTTC. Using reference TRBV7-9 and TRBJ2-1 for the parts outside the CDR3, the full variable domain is DTGVSQNPRHKITKRGQNVTFRCDPISEHNRLYWYRQTLGQGPEFLTYFQNEAQLEKSRLLSDRFSAERPKGSFSTLEIQRTEQGDSAMYLCASNDRGGPGYNEQFFGPGTRLTVL.

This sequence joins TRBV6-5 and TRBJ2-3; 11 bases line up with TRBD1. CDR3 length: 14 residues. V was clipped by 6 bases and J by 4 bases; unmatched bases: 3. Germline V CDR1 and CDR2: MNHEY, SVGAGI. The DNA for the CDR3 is TGTGCCAGCAGGTCGGGACAGGGGGCAGATACGCAGTATTTT. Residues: CASRSGQGADTQYF.

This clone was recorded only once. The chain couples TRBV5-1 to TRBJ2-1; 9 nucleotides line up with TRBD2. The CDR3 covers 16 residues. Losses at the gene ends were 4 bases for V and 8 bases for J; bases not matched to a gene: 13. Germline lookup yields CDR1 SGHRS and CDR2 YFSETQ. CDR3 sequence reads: CASSPSGGNPRDEQFF. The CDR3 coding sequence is TGCGCCAGCAGCCCGAGCGGGGGGAACCCCAGGGATGAGCAGTTCTTC.

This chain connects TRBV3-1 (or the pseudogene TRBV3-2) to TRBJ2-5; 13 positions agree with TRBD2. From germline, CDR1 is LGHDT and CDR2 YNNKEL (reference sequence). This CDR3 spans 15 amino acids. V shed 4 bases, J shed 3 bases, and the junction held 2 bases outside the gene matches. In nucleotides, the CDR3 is TGTGCCAGCAGCCCCGGGACTAGCGGGGAAGAGACCCAGTACTTC. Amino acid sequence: CASSPGTSGEETQYF.

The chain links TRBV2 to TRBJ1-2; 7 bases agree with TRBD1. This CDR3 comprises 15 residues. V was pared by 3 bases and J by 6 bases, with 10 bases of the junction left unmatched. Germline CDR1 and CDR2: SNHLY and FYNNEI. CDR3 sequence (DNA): TGTGCCAGCAGTGACGCGAGGACAGGAGAAGATGGCTACACCTTC. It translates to CASSDARTGEDGYTF.

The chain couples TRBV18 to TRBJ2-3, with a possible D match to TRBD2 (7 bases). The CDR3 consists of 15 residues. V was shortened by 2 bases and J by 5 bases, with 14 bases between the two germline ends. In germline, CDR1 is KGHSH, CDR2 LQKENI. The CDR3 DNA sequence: TGTGCCAGCTCACCAGTGGTGAGGGGGGGAGATACGCAGTATTTT. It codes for CASSPVVRGGDTQYF.

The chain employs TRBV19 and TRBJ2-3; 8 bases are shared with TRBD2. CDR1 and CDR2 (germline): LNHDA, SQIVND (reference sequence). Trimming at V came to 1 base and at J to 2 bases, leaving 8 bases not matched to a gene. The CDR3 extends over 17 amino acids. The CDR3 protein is CASSIASSGGPTDTQYF. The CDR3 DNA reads TGTGCCAGTAGTATAGCGTCGAGCGGGGGCCCCACAGATACGCAGTATTTT.

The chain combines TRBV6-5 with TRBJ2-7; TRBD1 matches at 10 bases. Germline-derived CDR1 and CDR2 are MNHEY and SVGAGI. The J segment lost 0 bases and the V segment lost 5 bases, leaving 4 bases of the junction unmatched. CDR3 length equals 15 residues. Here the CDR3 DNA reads TGTGCCAGCAGTCAGACAGGGGGCAGCTCCTACGAGCAGTACTTC. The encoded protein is CASSQTGGSSYEQYF.

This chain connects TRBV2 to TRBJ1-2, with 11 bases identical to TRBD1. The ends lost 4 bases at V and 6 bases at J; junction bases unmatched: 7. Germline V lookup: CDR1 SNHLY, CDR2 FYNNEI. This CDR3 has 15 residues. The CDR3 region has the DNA TGTGCCAGCAGTGGGTGGACAGGGGGCGCAAATGGCTACACCTTC. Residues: CASSGWTGGANGYTF.

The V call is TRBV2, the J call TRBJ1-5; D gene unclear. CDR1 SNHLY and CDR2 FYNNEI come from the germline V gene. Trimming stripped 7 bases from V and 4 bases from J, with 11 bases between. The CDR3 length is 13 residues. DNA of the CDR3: TGTGCCAGCACCCTAGACCTTAATCAGCCCCAGCATTTT. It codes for CASTLDLNQPQHF.

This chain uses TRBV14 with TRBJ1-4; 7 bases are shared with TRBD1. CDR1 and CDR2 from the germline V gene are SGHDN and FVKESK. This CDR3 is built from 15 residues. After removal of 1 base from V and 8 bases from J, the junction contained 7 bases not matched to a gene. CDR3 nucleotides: TGTGCCAGCAGCCAAGTGTCAGGGGGACGGGAAAAACTGTTTTTT. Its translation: CASSQVSGGREKLFF.

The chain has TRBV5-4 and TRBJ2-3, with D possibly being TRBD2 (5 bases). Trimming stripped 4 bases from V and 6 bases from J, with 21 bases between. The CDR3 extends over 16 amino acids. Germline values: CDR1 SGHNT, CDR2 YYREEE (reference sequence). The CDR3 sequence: CASSPAGGPPEDTQYF. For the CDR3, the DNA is TGTGCCAGCAGCCCTGCAGGCGGGCCCCCAGAGGATACGCAGTATTTT.

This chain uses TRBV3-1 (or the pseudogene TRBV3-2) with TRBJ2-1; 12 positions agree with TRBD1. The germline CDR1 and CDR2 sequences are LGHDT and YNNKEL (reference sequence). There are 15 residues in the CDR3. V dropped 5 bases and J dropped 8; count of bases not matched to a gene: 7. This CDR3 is CASSFSGTGGHEQFF. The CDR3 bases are TGTGCCAGCAGCTTCTCCGGGACAGGGGGCCATGAGCAGTTCTTC.

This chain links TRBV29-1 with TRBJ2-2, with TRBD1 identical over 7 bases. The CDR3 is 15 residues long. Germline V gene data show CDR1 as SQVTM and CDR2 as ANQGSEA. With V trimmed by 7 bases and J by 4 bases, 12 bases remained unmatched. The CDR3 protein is CSGTTGHGPTGELFF. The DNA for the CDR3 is TGCAGCGGAACGACAGGGCACGGTCCCACCGGGGAGCTGTTTTTT.